Listed here are 18 T cell receptor beta chains from one sample, sequenced in a study of T cell changes during pregnancy in multiple sclerosis. TCRdb keeps only in-frame clones here, not all; method: immunoSEQ multiplex PCR. Found here are about 61,000 clones, under 95% of them singletons; the top ten hold 2.5% to 4%. This specimen consisted of peripheral blood, obtained in the first trimester of pregnancy. The receptor source for this set is a female donor in good health, enrolled as a control in a pregnancy study.

This rearrangement joins TRBV14 to TRBJ2-7, with D possibly TRBD1 on 6 matching bases. V shed 7 bases and J shed 3 bases, with 10 bases lying between them. The CDR3 extends over 12 amino acids. Germline V gives CDR1 SGHDN, CDR2 FVKESK. The CDR3 spells CASNLGGYEQYF. CDR3 DNA: TGTGCCAGCAACTTAGGGGGCTACGAGCAGTACTTC.

The gene calls are TRBV7-3 and TRBJ1-2; possible D gene TRBD1, 6 bases. The CDR3 consists of 13 residues. Germline lookup yields CDR1 SGHTA and CDR2 FQGTGA. V dropped 5 bases and J dropped 7 bases, with 14 bases sitting between them. The CDR3: CASSDKTGPGYTF. In nucleotides, the CDR3 is TGTGCCAGCAGCGACAAGACAGGTCCTGGCTACACCTTC. Full variable domain (outside the CDR3, taken from reference TRBV7-3 and TRBJ1-2): GAGVSQTPSNKVTEKGKYVELRCDPISGHTALYWYRQSLGQGPEFLIYFQGTGAADDSGLPNDRFFAVRPEGSVSTLKIQRTERGDSAVYLCASSDKTGPGYTFGSGTRLTVV.

The V gene is TRBV28, the J gene TRBJ2-4; 14 bases fit TRBD2. The V gene end was trimmed by 5 bases and the J gene end by 6 bases; junction bases not matched to a gene: 6. The CDR3 has 16 amino acids. Germline CDR1 MDHEN, CDR2 SYDVKM. The CDR3 DNA is TGTGCCAGCAGTGGGACTAGCGGGAGTAGGGGAAACATTCAGTACTTC. It is translated as CASSGTSGSRGNIQYF.

The chain recombines TRBV15 with TRBJ1-1; a weak D match, TRBD1 (6 bases). This CDR3 region has 18 residues. Germline V lookup: CDR1 LNHNV, CDR2 YYDKDF (reference sequence). The V and J ends lost 0 bases and 5 bases respectively, with 22 bases between them. This CDR3 is CATSRDTPLLGARTEAFF. DNA of the CDR3: TGTGCCACCAGCAGAGATACCCCCCTTTTGGGGGCGCGGACTGAAGCTTTCTTT.

The gene calls are TRBV5-1 and TRBJ1-1; D remains ambiguous. Between the trimmed V and J ends, which lost 1 base and 1 base, there was a span of 8 bases. Germline V CDR1 and CDR2: SGHRS, YFSETQ. The CDR3 totals 14 residues. CDR3 region: CASSLWPTNTEAFF. In DNA, the CDR3 is TGCGCCAGCAGCTTGTGGCCAACGAACACTGAAGCTTTCTTT.

This chain uses TRBV10-2 with TRBJ2-1, with TRBD2 matching 11 bases. The CDR3 consists of 16 residues. Germline V gives CDR1 WSHSY, CDR2 SAAADI. V gave up 2 bases and J gave up 9 bases; unmatched junction bases: 9. CDR3 residues: CASSERLAGGPGEQFF. The CDR3, as DNA: TGCGCCAGCAGTGAGAGGCTAGCGGGGGGCCCAGGTGAGCAGTTCTTC.

The V and J genes are TRBV7-8 and TRBJ2-7, with TRBD1 matching over 9 bases. With 8 bases clipped from V and 0 bases from J, the junction kept 5 bases outside the gene matches. This CDR3 has 14 amino acids. In germline, CDR1 is SGHVS, CDR2 FQNEAQ. CDR3 region: CASLPGQGSYEQYF. The CDR3 DNA reads as TGTGCCAGCCTTCCGGGACAGGGCTCCTACGAGCAGTACTTC. Full variable domain (rest looked up from reference TRBV7-8 and TRBJ2-7): GAGVSQSPRYKVAKRGQDVALRCDPISGHVSLFWYQQALGQGPEFLTYFQNEAQLDKSGLPSDRFFAERPEGSVSTLKIQRTQQEDSAVYLCASLPGQGSYEQYFGPGTRLTVT.

This clone was detected only once. The chain uses TRBV7-2 and TRBJ2-1, with D possibly TRBD1 on 5 matching bases. The germline V and J ends were trimmed by 5 bases and 4 bases, with 15 bases remaining between them. Germline assignment: CDR1 SGHTA and CDR2 FQGNSA. The length of the CDR3 is 15 residues. The CDR3: CASSQEWTTYNEQFF. The DNA for the CDR3 is TGTGCCAGCAGCCAAGAATGGACAACTTACAATGAGCAGTTCTTC.

J is TRBJ2-5 and V is TRBV5-6; D remains unclear. Germline-derived CDR1 and CDR2 are SGHDT and YYEEEE. Trimming stripped 1 base from V and 2 bases from J, with 9 bases between. The CDR3 is made up of 14 amino acids. CDR3 region: CASSLRTAQETQYF. The CDR3 DNA reads TGTGCCAGCAGCTTGAGAACAGCACAAGAGACCCAGTACTTC.

The chain employs TRBV28 and TRBJ2-7, with 7 bases lining up with TRBD1. Germline V lookup: CDR1 MDHEN, CDR2 SYDVKM. V gave up 9 bases and J gave up 2 bases; unmatched junction bases: 10. This CDR3 region has 14 residues. The CDR3, as DNA: TGTGCCAGTTCCACCCGGGACAGAACCTACGAGCAGTACTTC. Its translation is CASSTRDRTYEQYF.

The V and J genes are TRBV7-8 and TRBJ2-5, with 10 bases aligning to TRBD2. Germline-derived CDR1 and CDR2 are SGHVS and FQNEAQ. V lost 7 bases to trimming and J lost 5 bases; unmatched junction nucleotides: 13. The CDR3 runs 16 residues. CDR3 coding DNA: TGTGCCAGCACCTTGTCAGCGGGAGGGGGGGAGGAGACCCAGTACTTC. Translating it yields CASTLSAGGGEETQYF. Variable domain in full (rest from reference TRBV7-8 and TRBJ2-5): GAGVSQSPRYKVAKRGQDVALRCDPISGHVSLFWYQQALGQGPEFLTYFQNEAQLDKSGLPSDRFFAERPEGSVSTLKIQRTQQEDSAVYLCASTLSAGGGEETQYFGPGTRLLVL.

The chain recombines TRBV29-1 with TRBJ2-2, with TRBD2 as a possible D gene (5 bases). The CDR3 extends over 12 amino acids. Germline V gene sequence: CDR1 SQVTM, CDR2 ANQGSEA. The V end was cut by 4 bases, the J end by 4 bases, with 7 bases between. CDR3 sequence: CSVAEATGELFF. Written as DNA, the CDR3 is TGCAGCGTTGCGGAGGCCACCGGGGAGCTGTTTTTT.

This clone was seen just once. The CDR3 reads CSVATWDRGSSGYSYEQYF. The CDR3 DNA is TGCAGCGTGGCCACATGGGACAGGGGTAGTAGCGGTTACTCCTACGAGCAGTACTTC. V gene TRBV29-1 combines with J gene TRBJ2-7, with 10 positions matching TRBD1. Trimming took 6 bases from V and 0 from J; bases not matched to a gene: 20. The CDR3 sequence is 19 residues long. From germline, CDR1 is SQVTM and CDR2 ANQGSEA.

V and J are TRBV7-2 and TRBJ1-2; D might be TRBD1 (5 bases). This CDR3 has 15 residues. Trimming took off 3 bases at V and 4 bases at J, with 15 bases between the two ends. CDR1 and CDR2 from the germline V gene are SGHTA and FQGNSA. The CDR3: CASSLGRYSLYGYTF. DNA for the CDR3: TGTGCCAGCAGCTTGGGGCGCTACAGCCTCTATGGCTACACCTTC.

The CDR3 nucleotides are TGTGCCAGCAGGACGACTAGCGCCTACACCGGGGAGCTGTTTTTT. Protein product: CASRTTSAYTGELFF. The chain recombines TRBV2 with TRBJ2-2, with TRBD2 matching 8 bases. V lost 6 bases, J lost 3 bases, and 6 bases stayed unmatched. Per the germline V gene, CDR1 is SNHLY and CDR2 is FYNNEI. This CDR3 is 15 amino acids long. Supplemented by reference TRBV2 and TRBJ2-2, the full variable domain reads EPEVTQTPSHQVTQMGQEVILRCVPISNHLYFYWYRQILGQKVEFLVSFYNNEISEKSEIFDDQFSVERPDGSNFTLKIRSTKLEDSAMYFCASRTTSAYTGELFFGEGSRLTVL.

The chain combines TRBV6-5 with TRBJ2-2; 8 positions match TRBD1. CDR1 is MNHEY, CDR2 SVGAGI, per germline. There are 15 residues in the CDR3. J was trimmed by 1 base and V by 9 bases; bases with no gene match: 7. This CDR3 reads CASKIRGLNTGELFF. CDR3 DNA sequence: TGTGCCAGTAAGATCAGGGGGCTGAACACCGGGGAGCTGTTTTTT.

This clone was seen just once. The chain has TRBV2 and TRBJ2-3, with a weak D call TRBD2 (7 bases). The CDR3 length is 13 residues. The germline V gene encodes CDR1 SNHLY and CDR2 FYNNEI. V was trimmed by 8 bases and J by 3 bases, leaving 12 bases between them. CDR3 DNA sequence: TGTGCCAGCGATAGGGGGGGGACAGATACGCAGTATTTT. It translates to CASDRGGTDTQYF.

V usage is TRBV9 and J usage is TRBJ1-4; no clear D gene. The CDR3 consists of 14 residues. CDR1 is SGDLS, CDR2 YYNGEE, per germline. Trimming shortened V by 0 bases and J by 8 bases, and 11 bases separated the two germline ends. The CDR3 spells CASSVGHGGEKLFF. DNA for the CDR3: TGTGCCAGCAGCGTAGGGCACGGAGGGGAAAAACTGTTTTTT.